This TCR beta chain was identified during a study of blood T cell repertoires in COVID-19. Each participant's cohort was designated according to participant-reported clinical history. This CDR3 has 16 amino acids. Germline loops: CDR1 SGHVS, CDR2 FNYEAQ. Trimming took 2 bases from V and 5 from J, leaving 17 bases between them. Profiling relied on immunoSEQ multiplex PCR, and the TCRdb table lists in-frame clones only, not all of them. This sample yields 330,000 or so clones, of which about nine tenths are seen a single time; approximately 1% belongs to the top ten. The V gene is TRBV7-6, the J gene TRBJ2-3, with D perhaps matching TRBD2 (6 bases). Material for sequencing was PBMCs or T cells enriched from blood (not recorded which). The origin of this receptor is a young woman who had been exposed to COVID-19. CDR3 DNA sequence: TGTGCCAGCAGCTTAATAGCCGGAGGGCCGGGAGATACGCAGTATTTT. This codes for CASSLIAGGPGDTQYF.